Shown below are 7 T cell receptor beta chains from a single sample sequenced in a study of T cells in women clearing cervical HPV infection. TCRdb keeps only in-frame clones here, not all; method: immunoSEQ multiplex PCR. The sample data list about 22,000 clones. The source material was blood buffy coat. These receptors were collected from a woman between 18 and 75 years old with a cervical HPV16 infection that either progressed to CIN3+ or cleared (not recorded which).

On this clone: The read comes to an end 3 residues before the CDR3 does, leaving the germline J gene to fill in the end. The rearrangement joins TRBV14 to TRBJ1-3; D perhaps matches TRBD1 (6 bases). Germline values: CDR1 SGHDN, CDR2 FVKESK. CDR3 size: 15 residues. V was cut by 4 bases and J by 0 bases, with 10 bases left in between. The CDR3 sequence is CASSRDIISGNTIYF. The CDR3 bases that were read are TGTGCCAGCAGCCGGGACATTATCTCTGGAAACACC.

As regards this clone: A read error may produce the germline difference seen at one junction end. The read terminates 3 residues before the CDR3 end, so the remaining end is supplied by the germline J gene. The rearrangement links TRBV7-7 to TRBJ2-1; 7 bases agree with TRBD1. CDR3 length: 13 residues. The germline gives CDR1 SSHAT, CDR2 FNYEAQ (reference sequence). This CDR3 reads CASSFGRGNEQFF. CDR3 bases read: TGTGCTAGCAGCTTCGGCAGGGGGAATGAG.

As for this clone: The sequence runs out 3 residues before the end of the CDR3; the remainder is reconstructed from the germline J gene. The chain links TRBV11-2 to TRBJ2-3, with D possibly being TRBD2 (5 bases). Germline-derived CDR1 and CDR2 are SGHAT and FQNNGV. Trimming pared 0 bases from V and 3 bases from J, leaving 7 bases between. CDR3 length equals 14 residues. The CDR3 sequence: CASSLEGGTDTQYF. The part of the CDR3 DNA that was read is TGTGCCAGCAGCTTAGAAGGCGGGACAGATACG.

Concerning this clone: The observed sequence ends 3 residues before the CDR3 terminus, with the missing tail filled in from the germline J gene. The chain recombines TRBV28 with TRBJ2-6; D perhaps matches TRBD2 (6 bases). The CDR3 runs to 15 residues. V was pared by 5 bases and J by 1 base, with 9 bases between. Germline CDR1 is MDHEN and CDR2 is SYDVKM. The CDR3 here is CASSPGGSGANVLTF. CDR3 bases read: TGTGCCAGCAGTCCCGGGGGTTCTGGGGCCAACGTC.

CDR3 loop: CASSIGTGPNEKLFF. The CDR3 DNA, read in part, is TGTGCCAGTAGTATAGGAACAGGGCCAAATGAAAAA. The V gene is TRBV19, the J gene TRBJ1-4; D might be TRBD1 (6 bases). The read gets to within 3 residues of the CDR3 end, and the germline J gene fills in the rest. Germline assignment: CDR1 LNHDA and CDR2 SQIVND (reference sequence). Trimming removed 1 base at V and 5 bases at J, with 11 bases between. The length of the CDR3 is 15 residues.

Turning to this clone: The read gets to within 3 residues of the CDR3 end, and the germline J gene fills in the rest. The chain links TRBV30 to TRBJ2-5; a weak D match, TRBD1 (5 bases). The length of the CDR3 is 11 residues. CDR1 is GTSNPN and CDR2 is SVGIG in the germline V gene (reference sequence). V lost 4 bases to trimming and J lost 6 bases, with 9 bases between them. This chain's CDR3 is CAWMQGKTQYF. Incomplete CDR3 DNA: TGTGCCTGGATGCAGGGAAAGACC.

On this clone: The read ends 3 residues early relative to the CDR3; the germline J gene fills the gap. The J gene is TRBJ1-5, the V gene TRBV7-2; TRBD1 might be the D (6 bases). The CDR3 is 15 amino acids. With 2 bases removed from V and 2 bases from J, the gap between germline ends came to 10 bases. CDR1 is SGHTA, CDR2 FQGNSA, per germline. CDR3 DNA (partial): TGTGCCAGCAGCTTATGGGGGGGGCGCAATCAGCCC. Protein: CASSLWGGRNQP. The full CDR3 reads CASSLWGGRNQPQHF.